This paragraph reports one TCR beta chain. This receptor's antigen is unknown. No much larger clone is present one base from it, and per-base qualities are unavailable. The data derive from a study of blood T cell repertoires in COVID-19 (TCRdb year 2020). In terms of the full investigation: Samples covering the acute and convalescent phases of COVID-19 were provided by collaborators in the United States, Italy and Spain. The prospective study material was composed of cDNA or gDNA derived from T cells, B-cell-depleted T cells, or PBMCs. Subjects who had been exposed to COVID-19, were actively infected with it, or had recovered from it provided the deeply sampled blood TCRbeta repertoires that made up the dataset. The repertoires were released in a freely available public database intended as a resource for research on the immune response to SARS-CoV-2. Samples came from the ongoing ImmuneRACE study (first 160 participants) plus 1,254 subjects from 6 global collaborators. The sample metadata nearly always contained a de-identified subject ID, COVID-19 status, age in years and sex. Where available, HLA class I and class II types were obtained from metadata supplied by the sample provider rather than from assay-based typing. The full study reports these points: The quantity of clinical and demographic metadata differed by source and by participant and was supplied without curation.

In Seattle, one collaborating source enrolled patients while the infection was active and tracked those patients longitudinally over the course of disease. The collaborating institutions used their own protocols to collect whole blood in K2EDTA tubes. For TCRbeta analysis, collaborators shipped samples as frozen whole blood, isolated PBMCs, or DNA extracted from either of those sample types. The CDR3 sequence holds 15 residues, the cysteine and phenylalanine included. This entry keeps only the CDR3 DNA: 45 bases, framed from base 1. CDR1 and CDR2 are drawn from the germline V gene (reference sequence): SGHNT, YYREEE. Trimming removed 4 bases from V and 0 bases from J, leaving 8 bases between the germline ends. TCRbeta CDR3 regions were amplified from genomic DNA using the immunoSEQ Assay, a bias-controlled multiplex PCR. Regarding the original processing steps: Nucleated cell counts per sample were estimated from amplification of reference gene primers within the assay. Sequence reads were collapsed and filtered to measure the absolute abundance of every unique TCRbeta CDR3 rearrangement. For each sample, productive Simpson clonality was calculated as the square root of Simpson's diversity index across productive rearrangements. TCRdb stores this immuneACCESS table with in-frame sequences only. Part of the clones is absent; in the studies checked, under half of the shortfall reflects unresolved V genes, and no reason is known for the rest. That table is the source of V, J and clone size, and D and trimming were worked out from the DNA. The sample yields 200,000 to 250,000 clones; under 85% were counted once. The ten largest clonotypes hold around 1.3% of the sample.

The sequence derives from a woman between 25 and 40 years old with COVID-19, enrolled during active disease. The sequenced sample consisted of peripheral blood. Recombination joined TRBV5-4 with TRBJ2-6, with no D gene named confidently. The DNA is as follows: TGTGCCAGCAGCACCAGGATCTCTGGGGCCAACGTCCTGACTTTC. Translation gives CASSTRISGANVLTF.